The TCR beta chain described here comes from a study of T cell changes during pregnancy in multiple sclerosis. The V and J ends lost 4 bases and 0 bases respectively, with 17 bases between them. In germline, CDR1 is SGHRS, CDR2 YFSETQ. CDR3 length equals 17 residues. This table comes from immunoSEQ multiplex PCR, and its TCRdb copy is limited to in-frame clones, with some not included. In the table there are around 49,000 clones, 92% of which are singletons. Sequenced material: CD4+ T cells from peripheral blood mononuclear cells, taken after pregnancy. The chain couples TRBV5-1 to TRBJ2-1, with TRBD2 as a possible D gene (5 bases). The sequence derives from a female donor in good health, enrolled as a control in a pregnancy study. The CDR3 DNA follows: TGCGCCAGCAGCACCCTTAGTGCGAGCGGCTCCTACAATGAGCAGTTCTTC. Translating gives CASSTLSASGSYNEQFF.